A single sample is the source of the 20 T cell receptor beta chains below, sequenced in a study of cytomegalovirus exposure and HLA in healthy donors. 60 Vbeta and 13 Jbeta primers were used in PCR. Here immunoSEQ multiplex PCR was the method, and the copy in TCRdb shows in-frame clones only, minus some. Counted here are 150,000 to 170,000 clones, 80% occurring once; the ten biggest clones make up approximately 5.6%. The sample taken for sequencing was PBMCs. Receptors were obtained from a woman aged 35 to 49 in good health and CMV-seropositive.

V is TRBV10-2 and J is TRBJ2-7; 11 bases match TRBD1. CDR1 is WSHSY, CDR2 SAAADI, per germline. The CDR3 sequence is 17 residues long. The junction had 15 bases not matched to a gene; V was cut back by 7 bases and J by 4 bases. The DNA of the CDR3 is TGCGCCAGCACCCCCGGGAGGAATTGGGACAGGGGGTACGAGCAGTACTTC. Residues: CASTPGRNWDRGYEQYF.

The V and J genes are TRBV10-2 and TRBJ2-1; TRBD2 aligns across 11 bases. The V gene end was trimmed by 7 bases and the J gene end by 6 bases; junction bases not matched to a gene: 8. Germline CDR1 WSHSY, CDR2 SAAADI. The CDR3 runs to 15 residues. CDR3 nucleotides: TGCGCCAGCAAACGCCCGGGACTAGCGGTCAATGAGCAGTTCTTC. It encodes CASKRPGLAVNEQFF.

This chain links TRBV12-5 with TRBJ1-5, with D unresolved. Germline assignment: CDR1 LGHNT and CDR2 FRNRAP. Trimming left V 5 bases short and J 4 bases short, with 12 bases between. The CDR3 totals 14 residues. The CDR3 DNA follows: TGTGCTAGTGGTCCCCCCGTGAGTAATCAGCCCCAGCATTTT. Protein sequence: CASGPPVSNQPQHF.

The CDR3 DNA reads as TGTGCCAGCAGCATCGCCAGGGGGCGTTACGAGCAGTACTTC. Amino acids: CASSIARGRYEQYF. The chain has TRBV7-2 and TRBJ2-7; TRBD1 aligns across 8 bases. Germline V gives CDR1 SGHTA, CDR2 FQGNSA. With 5 bases clipped from V and 4 bases from J, the junction kept 7 bases outside the gene matches. This CDR3 is 14 amino acids long. Variable domain in full (rest from reference TRBV7-2 and TRBJ2-7): GAGVSQSPSNKVTEKGKDVELRCDPISGHTALYWYRQSLGQGLEFLIYFQGNSAPDKSGLPSDRFSAERTGGSVSTLTIQRTQQEDSAVYLCASSIARGRYEQYFGPGTRLTVT.

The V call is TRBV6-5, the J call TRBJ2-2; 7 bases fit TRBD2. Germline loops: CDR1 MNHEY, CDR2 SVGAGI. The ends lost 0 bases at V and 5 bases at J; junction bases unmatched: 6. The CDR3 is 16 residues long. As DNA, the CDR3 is TGTGCCAGCAGTTACTCTCTTCAGGGAGGGACCGGGGAGCTGTTTTTT. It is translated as CASSYSLQGGTGELFF.

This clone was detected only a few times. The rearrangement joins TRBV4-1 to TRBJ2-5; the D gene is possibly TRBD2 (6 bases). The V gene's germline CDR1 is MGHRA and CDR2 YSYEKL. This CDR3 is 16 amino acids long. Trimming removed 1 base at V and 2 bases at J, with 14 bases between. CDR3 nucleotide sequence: TGCGCCAGCAGCCAAGGGTCGGGAGTCTTTCAAGAGACCCAGTACTTC. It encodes CASSQGSGVFQETQYF.

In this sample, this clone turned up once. CDR3 in DNA: TGCAGCGTTCTCAGGGATTTTAACTATGGCTACACCTTC. Translated: CSVLRDFNYGYTF. The chain has TRBV29-1 and TRBJ1-2; possible D gene TRBD1, 5 bases. The CDR3 is made up of 13 amino acids. CDR1 SQVTM and CDR2 ANQGSEA come from the germline V gene. Trimming removed 5 bases from V and 1 base from J, with 11 bases in between.

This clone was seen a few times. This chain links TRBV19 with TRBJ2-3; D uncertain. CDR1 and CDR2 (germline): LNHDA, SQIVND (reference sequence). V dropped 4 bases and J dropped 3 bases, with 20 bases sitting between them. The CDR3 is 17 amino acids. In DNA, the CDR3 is TGTGCCAGTAGTAAACCCATGCTAGTCGCGGAGACAGATACGCAGTATTTT. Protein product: CASSKPMLVAETDTQYF.

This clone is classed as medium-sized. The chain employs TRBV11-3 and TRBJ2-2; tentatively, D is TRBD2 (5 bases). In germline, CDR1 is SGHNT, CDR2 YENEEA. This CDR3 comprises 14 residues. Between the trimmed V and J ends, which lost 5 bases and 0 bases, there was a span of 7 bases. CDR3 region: CASSKDSNTGELFF. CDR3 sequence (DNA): TGTGCCAGCAGCAAGGACTCGAACACCGGGGAGCTGTTTTTT.

The CDR3 nucleotides are TGTGCCAGCAGACCGACTAGCGCCAGCTCCTACGAGCAGTACTTC. Its translation is CASRPTSASSYEQYF. The rearrangement joins TRBV6-5 to TRBJ2-5; 8 nucleotides match TRBD2. The tail of the sequence fits TRBJ2-7 better, so the J call may be wrong. Germline V gene data show CDR1 as MNHEY and CDR2 as SVGAGI. The CDR3 covers 15 residues.

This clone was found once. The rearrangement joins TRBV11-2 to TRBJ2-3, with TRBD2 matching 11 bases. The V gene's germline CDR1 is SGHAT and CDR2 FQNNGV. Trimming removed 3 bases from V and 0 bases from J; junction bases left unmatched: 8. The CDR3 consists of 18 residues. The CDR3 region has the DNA TGTGCCAGCAGCTTGAGGGGCGGACTAGCGGGTAGCACAGATACGCAGTATTTT. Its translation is CASSLRGGLAGSTDTQYF.

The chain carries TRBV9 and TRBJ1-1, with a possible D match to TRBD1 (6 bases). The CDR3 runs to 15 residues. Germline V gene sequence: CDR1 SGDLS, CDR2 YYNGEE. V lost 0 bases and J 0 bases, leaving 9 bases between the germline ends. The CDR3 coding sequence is TGTGCCAGCAGCGTAGGAGGGGGAATGAACACTGAAGCTTTCTTT. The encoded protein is CASSVGGGMNTEAFF.

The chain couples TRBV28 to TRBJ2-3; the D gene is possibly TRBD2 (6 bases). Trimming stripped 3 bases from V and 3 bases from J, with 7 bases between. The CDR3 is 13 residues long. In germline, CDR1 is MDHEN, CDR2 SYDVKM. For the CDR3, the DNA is TGTGCCAGCAGTTTGGCGGGAACAGATACGCAGTATTTT. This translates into CASSLAGTDTQYF.

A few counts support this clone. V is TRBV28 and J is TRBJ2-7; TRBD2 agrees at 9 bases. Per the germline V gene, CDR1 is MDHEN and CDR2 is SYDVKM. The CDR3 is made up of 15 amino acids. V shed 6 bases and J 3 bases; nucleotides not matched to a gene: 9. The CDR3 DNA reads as TGTGCCAGCAGGCTCGATCTAGCGGGATACTACGAGCAGTACTTC. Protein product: CASRLDLAGYYEQYF.

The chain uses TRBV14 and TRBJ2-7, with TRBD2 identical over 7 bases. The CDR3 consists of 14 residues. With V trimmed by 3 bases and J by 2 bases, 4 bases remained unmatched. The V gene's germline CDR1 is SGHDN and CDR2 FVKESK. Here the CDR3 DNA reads TGTGCCAGCAGCCACGGCGGGGGAACCTACGAGCAGTACTTC. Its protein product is CASSHGGGTYEQYF.

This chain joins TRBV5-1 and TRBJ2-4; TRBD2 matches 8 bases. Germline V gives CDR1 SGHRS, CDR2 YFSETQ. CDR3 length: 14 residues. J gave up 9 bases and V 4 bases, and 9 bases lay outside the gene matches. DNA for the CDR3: TGCGCCAGCAGCCCCATAGCGGGAAAGATCATTCAGTACTTC. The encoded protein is CASSPIAGKIIQYF.

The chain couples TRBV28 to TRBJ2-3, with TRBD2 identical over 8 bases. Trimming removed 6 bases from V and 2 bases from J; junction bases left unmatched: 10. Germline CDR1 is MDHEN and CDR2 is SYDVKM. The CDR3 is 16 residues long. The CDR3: CASSSRRAGDTDTQYF. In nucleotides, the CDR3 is TGTGCCAGCAGCTCGCGTCGAGCGGGAGACACAGATACGCAGTATTTT. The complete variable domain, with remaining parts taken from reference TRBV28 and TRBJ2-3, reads DVKVTQSSRYLVKRTGEKVFLECVQDMDHENMFWYRQDPGLGLRLIYFSYDVKMKEKGDIPEGYSVSREKKERFSLILESASTNQTSMYLCASSSRRAGDTDTQYFGPGTRLTVL.

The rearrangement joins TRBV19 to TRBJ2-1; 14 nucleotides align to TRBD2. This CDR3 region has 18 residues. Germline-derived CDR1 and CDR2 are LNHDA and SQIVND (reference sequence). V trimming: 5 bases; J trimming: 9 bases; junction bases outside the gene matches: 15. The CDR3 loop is CASSHTGGTSGSEGEQFF. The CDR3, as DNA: TGTGCCAGTAGTCATACAGGAGGGACTAGCGGGAGTGAGGGTGAGCAGTTCTTC. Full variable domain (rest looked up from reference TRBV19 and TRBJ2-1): DGGITQSPKYLFRKEGQNVTLSCEQNLNHDAMYWYRQDPGQGLRLIYYSQIVNDFQKGDIAEGYSVSREKKESFPLTVTSAQKNPTAFYLCASSHTGGTSGSEGEQFFGPGTRLTVL.

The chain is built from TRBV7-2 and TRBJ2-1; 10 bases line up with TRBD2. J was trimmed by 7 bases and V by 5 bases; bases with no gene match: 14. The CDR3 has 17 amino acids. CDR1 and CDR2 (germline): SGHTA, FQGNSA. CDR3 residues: CASSIGVAAGGQNEQFF. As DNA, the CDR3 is TGTGCCAGCAGCATAGGAGTGGCAGCGGGAGGGCAGAATGAGCAGTTCTTC.

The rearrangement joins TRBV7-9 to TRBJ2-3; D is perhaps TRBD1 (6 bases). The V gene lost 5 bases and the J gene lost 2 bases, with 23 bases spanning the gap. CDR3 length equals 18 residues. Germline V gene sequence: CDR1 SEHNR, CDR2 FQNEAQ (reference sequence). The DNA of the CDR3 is TGTGCCAGCAGCCGCCTCACAGGGACCAACATACCCACAGATACGCAGTATTTT. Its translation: CASSRLTGTNIPTDTQYF.